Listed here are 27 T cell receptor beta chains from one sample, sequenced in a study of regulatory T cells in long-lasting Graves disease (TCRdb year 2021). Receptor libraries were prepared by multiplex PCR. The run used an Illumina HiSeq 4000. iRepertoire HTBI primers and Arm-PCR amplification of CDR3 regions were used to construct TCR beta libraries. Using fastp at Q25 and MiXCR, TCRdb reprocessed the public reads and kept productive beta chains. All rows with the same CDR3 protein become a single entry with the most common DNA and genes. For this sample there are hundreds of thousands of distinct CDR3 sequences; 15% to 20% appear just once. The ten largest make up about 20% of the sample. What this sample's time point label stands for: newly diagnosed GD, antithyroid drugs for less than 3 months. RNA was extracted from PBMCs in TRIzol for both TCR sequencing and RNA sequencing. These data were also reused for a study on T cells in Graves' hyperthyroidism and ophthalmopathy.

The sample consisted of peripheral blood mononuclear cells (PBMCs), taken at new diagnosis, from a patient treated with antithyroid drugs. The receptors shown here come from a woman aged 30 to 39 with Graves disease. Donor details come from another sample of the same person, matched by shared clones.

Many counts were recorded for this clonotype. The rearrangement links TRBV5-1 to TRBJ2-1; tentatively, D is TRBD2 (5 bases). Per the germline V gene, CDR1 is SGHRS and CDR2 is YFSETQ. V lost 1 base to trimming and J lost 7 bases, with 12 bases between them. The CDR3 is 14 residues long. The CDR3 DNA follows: TGCGCCAGCAGCTTGTTGACTATCGGAAATGAGCAGTTCTTC. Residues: CASSLLTIGNEQFF.

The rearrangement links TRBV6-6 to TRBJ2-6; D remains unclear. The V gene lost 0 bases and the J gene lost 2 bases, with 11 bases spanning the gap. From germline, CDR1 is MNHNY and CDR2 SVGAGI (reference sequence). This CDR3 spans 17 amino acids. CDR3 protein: CASSYSASSPGANVLTF. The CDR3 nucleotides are TGTGCCAGCAGTTACTCGGCGTCCTCCCCTGGGGCCAACGTCCTGACTTTC.

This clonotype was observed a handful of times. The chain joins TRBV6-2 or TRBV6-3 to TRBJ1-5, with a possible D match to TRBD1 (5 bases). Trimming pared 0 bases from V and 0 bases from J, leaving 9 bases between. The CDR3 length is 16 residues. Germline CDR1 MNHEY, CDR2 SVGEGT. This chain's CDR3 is CASSYSTVYSNQPQHF. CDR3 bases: TGTGCCAGCAGTTACTCGACAGTTTATAGCAATCAGCCCCAGCATTTT.

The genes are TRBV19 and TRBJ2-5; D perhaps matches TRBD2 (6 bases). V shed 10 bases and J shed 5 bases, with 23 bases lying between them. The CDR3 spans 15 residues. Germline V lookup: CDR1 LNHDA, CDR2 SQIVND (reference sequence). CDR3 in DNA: TGTGCCACCCGCTCCAGGTGGGGGGTGGGGGAGACCCAGTACTTC. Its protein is CATRSRWGVGETQYF.

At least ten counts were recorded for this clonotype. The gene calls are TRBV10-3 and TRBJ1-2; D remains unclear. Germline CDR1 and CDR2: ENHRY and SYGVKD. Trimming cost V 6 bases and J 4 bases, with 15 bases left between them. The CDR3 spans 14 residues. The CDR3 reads CAIRADRAVYGYTF. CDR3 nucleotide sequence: TGTGCCATCAGGGCGGACCGGGCGGTCTATGGCTACACCTTC.

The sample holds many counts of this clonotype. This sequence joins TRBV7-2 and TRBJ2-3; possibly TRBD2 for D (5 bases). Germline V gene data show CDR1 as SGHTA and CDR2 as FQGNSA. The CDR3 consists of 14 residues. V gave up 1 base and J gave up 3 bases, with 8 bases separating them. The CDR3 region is CASSLVGITDTQYF. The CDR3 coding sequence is TGTGCCAGCAGCTTAGTCGGGATTACAGATACGCAGTATTTT.

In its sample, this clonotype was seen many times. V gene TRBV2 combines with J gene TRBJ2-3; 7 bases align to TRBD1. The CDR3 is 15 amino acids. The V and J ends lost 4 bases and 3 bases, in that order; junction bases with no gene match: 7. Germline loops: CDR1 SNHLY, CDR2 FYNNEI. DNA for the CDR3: TGTGCCAGCAGTGGATGGACAGGTGGAACAGATACGCAGTATTTT. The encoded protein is CASSGWTGGTDTQYF.

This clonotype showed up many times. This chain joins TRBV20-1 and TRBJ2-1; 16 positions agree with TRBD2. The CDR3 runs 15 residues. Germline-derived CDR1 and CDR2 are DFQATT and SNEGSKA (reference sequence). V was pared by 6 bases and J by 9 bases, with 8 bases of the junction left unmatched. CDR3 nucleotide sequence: TGCAGTGCGGGACTAGCGGGAGGGCCGGCAAGTGAGCAGTTCTTC. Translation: CSAGLAGGPASEQFF.

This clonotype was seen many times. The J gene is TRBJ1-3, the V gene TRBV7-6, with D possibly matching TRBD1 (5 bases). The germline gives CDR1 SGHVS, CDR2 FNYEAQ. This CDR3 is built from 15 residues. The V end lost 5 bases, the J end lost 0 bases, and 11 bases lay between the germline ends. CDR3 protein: CASSRGTSSGNTIYF. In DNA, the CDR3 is TGTGCCAGCAGCCGCGGGACTTCCTCTGGAAACACCATATATTTT.

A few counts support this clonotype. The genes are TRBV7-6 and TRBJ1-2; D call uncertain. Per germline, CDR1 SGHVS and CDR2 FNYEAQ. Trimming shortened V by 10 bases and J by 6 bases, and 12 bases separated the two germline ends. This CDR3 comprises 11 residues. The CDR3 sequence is CATSKGDGYTF. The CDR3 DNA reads TGTGCCACCTCAAAAGGAGATGGCTACACCTTC.

As DNA, the CDR3 is TGTGCCAGTAGTATAGGTAGCGGGAGAACGGCCCGGACAGATACGCAGTATTTT. This gives the protein CASSIGSGRTARTDTQYF. The chain joins TRBV19 to TRBJ2-3, with 9 bases aligning to TRBD2. The germline V gene has CDR1 LNHDA and CDR2 SQIVND (reference sequence). This CDR3 comprises 18 residues. The junction had 11 bases not matched to a gene; V was cut back by 1 base and J by 3 bases.

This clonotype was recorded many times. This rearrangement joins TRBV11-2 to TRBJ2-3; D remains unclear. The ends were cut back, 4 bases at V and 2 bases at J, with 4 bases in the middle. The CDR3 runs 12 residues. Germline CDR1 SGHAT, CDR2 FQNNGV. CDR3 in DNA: TGTGCCAGCAGCTATATCACAGATACGCAGTATTTT. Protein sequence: CASSYITDTQYF.

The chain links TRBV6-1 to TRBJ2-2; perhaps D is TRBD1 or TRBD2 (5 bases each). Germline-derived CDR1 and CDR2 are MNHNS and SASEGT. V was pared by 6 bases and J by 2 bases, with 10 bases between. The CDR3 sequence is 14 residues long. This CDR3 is CASRGVLNTGELFF. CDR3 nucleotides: TGTGCCAGCAGGGGGGTTCTCAACACCGGGGAGCTGTTTTTT.

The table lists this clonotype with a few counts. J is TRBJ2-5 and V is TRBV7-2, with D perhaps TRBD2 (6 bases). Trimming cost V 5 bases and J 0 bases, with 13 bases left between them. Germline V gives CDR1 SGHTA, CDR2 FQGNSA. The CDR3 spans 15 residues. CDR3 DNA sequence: TGTGCCAGCAGCCCCAGGACTATGTACCAAGAGACCCAGTACTTC. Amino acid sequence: CASSPRTMYQETQYF.

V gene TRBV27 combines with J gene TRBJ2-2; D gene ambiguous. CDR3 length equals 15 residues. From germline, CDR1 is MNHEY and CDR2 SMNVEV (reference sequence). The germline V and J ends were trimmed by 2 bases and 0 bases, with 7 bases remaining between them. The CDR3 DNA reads TGTGCCAGCAGTTTAGGAAAAGCGAACACCGGGGAGCTGTTTTTT. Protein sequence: CASSLGKANTGELFF.

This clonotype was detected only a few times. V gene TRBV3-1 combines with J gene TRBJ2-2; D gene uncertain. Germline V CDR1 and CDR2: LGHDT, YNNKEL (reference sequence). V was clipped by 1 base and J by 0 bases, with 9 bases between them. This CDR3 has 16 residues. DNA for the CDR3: TGTGCCAGCAGCCAAGGAACCGTATCGAACACCGGGGAGCTGTTTTTT. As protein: CASSQGTVSNTGELFF.

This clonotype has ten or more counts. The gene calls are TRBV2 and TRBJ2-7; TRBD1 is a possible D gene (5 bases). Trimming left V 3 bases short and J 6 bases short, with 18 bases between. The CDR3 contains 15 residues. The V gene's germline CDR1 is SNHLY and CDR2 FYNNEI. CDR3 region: CASSEGRLDRREQYF. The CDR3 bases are TGTGCCAGCAGTGAGGGGCGCCTAGATCGTCGCGAGCAGTACTTC.

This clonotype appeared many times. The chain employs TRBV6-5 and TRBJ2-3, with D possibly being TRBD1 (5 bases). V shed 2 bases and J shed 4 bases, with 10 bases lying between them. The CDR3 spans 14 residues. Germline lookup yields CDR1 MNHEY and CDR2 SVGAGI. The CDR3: CASSYGGAADTQYF. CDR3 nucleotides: TGTGCCAGCAGTTACGGTGGGGCAGCAGATACGCAGTATTTT.

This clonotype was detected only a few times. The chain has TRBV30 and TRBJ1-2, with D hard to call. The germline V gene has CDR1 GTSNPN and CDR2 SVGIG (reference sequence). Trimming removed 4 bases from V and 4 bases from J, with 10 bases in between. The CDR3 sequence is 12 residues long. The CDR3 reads CAWTVGIYGYTF. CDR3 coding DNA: TGTGCCTGGACAGTCGGTATCTATGGCTACACCTTC.

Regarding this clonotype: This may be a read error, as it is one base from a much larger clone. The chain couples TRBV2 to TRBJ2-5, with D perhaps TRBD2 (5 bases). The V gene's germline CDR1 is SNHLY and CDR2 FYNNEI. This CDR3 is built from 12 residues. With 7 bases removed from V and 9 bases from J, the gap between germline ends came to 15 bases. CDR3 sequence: CASTRDTEAQYF. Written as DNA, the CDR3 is TGTGCCAGCACTAGGGATACGGAGGCCCAGTACTTC.

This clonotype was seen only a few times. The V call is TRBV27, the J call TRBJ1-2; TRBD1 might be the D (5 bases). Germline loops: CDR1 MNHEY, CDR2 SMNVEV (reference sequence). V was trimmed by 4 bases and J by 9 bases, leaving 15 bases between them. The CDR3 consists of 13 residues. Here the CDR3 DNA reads TGTGCCAGCAGTTCTAACAGGAATCGGAGCTACACCTTC. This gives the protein CASSSNRNRSYTF.

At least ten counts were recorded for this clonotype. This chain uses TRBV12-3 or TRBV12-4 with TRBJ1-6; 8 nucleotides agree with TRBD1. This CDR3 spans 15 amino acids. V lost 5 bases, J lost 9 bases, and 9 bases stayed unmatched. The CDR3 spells CASSPQGEARSPLHF. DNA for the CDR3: TGTGCCAGCAGTCCACAGGGGGAAGCACGTTCACCCCTCCACTTT.

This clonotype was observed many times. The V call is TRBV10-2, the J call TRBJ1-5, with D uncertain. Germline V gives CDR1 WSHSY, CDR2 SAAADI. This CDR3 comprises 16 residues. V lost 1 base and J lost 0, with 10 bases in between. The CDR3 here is CASSEYSDYSNQPQHF. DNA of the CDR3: TGCGCCAGCAGTGAGTATTCGGATTATAGCAATCAGCCCCAGCATTTT.

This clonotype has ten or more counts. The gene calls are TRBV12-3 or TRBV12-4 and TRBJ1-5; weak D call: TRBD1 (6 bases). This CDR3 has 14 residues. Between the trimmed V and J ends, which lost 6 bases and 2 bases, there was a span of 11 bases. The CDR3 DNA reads TGTGCCAGCAGACCGACAGGACGCAATCAGCCCCAGCATTTT. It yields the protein CASRPTGRNQPQHF.

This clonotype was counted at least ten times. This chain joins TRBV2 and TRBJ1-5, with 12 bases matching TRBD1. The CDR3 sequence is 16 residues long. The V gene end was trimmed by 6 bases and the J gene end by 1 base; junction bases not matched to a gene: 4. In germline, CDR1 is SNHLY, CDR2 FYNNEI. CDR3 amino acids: CASRRDRGLSNQPQHF. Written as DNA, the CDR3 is TGTGCCAGCAGAAGGGACAGGGGGCTCAGCAATCAGCCCCAGCATTTT.

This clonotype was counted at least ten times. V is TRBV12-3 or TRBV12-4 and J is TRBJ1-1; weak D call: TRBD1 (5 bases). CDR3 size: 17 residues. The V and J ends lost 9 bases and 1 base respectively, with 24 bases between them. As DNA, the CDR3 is TGTGCCAGGGTCGGGGGGTGGTCGCTCCTTGGGAACACTGAAGCTTTCTTT. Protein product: CARVGGWSLLGNTEAFF.

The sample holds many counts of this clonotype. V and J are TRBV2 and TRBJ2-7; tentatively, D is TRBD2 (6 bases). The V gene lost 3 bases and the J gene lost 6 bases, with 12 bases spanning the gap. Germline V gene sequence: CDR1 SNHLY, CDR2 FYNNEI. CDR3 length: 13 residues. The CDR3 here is CASSEEVGGEQYF. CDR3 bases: TGTGCCAGCAGTGAGGAGGTGGGGGGCGAGCAGTACTTC. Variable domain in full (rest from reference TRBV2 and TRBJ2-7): EPEVTQTPSHQVTQMGQEVILRCVPISNHLYFYWYRQILGQKVEFLVSFYNNEISEKSEIFDDQFSVERPDGSNFTLKIRSTKLEDSAMYFCASSEEVGGEQYFGPGTRLTVT.